In its sample, the clone carrying this T cell receptor (beta chain) was seen a few times. The target antigen is unknown. The CDR3 length is 13 residues. CDR1 SGHAT and CDR2 FQNNGV come from the germline V gene. V lost 0 bases, J lost 5 bases, and 7 bases lay in between. These data come from a study of human T cells and chemical hapten exposure. Points from the study as a whole: Large CDR3 similarity clusters arose significantly more often from expanded TCRs than from controls.

The time point is: patch test 3, about 24 weeks after DPC sensitization. This sample's treatment: therapeutic diphenylcyclopropenone sensitization with weekly scalp DPC. TCRdb re-derived calls from the RACE reads in MiXCR, one entry per CDR3 protein. The repertoire consists of around 150,000 distinct CDR3 sequences, with about a quarter occurring once and the leading ten covering under 2.5%. The sequence came from a woman between 18 and 30 years old with alopecia areata. Some clones in this sample may be carry-over from other donors' samples. This sample comprised whole blood, obtained in connection with sensitization to the hapten diphenylcyclopropenone (DPC). The V call is TRBV11-2, the J call TRBJ2-5; D is ambiguous. Here the CDR3 DNA reads TGTGCCAGCAGCTTAGACCTACTGGAGACCCAGTACTTC. Translation gives CASSLDLLETQYF.